This record covers a single T cell receptor (beta chain). The data belong to a study of blood T cell repertoires in COVID-19. Germline V gene data show CDR1 as MDHEN and CDR2 as SYDVKM. V lost 4 bases, J lost 8 bases, and 5 bases lay in between. This CDR3 is 10 amino acids long. In terms of age and location, participants ranged from about 18 to 89 years and lived in approximately 24 US areas. Assignments of participants to cohorts depended upon their own reported clinical history. In the 2 weeks before study entry, exposed participants met a COVID-19 case, which was PCR-confirmed or clinician-diagnosed. Per the original methods: By means of reference gene primer amplification, nucleated cell counts were estimated. TCRdb keeps only in-frame clones here, not all; method: immunoSEQ multiplex PCR. V and J calls plus clone size are reproduced from that table; the DNA served to infer D and trimming. The data hold more than 300,000 clones, with 90% observed a single time.

The sample comprised PBMCs or T cells enriched from blood (not recorded which). The rearrangement uses TRBV28 and TRBJ1-1; D is unresolved. This receptor was obtained from a woman aged 25 to 39 who had been exposed to COVID-19. CDR3 coding DNA: TGTGCCAGCAGTTCTATGGAAGCTTTCTTT. This encodes CASSSMEAFF.